Following are 9 T cell receptor beta chains from one sample sequenced in a study of T cell responses to AZD1222 COVID-19 vaccine. Profiled with immunoSEQ multiplex PCR; TCRdb holds only in-frame clones, not every one. Of some 99,000 clones listed, approximately 87% were seen once; the top ten hold roughly 4.4%. Source: peripheral blood, taken 28 days after the second AZD1222 dose. These receptors were taken from an adult who received the AZD1222 COVID-19 vaccine.

This chain uses TRBV19 with TRBJ2-3; D assignment may be TRBD1 or TRBD2 (5 bases each). This CDR3 comprises 14 residues. V gave up 6 bases and J gave up 5 bases, with 15 bases separating them. The V gene's germline CDR1 is LNHDA and CDR2 SQIVND (reference sequence). The CDR3, as DNA: TGTGCCAGTAGCAGGACTGAAAGGGGAGATACGCAGTATTTT. It is translated as CASSRTERGDTQYF.

This chain uses TRBV5-6 with TRBJ1-2; D possibly corresponds to TRBD1 (6 bases). CDR1 is SGHDT and CDR2 is YYEEEE in the germline V gene. V was cut by 3 bases and J by 5 bases, with 14 bases left in between. This CDR3 has 14 amino acids. CDR3 protein: CASSSPAGTYGYTF. The CDR3 bases are TGTGCCAGCAGCTCACCCGCGGGGACATATGGCTACACCTTC.

The rearrangement joins TRBV7-9 to TRBJ2-3, with unresolved D. Germline V gene data show CDR1 as SEHNR and CDR2 as FQNEAQ (reference sequence). This CDR3 has 13 amino acids. V dropped 2 bases and J dropped 0 bases, with 3 bases sitting between them. This CDR3 is CASSLFSTDTQYF. Written as DNA, the CDR3 is TGTGCCAGCAGCTTATTCAGCACAGATACGCAGTATTTT.

This sequence joins TRBV9 and TRBJ2-1; D uncertain. This CDR3 contains 13 residues. In germline, CDR1 is SGDLS, CDR2 YYNGEE. Trimming cost V 0 bases and J 8 bases, with 9 bases left between them. The CDR3 coding sequence is TGTGCCAGCAGCGTAGCCGGTAACCATGAGCAGTTCTTC. Translation: CASSVAGNHEQFF.

The gene calls are TRBV19 and TRBJ2-1; 8 bases line up with TRBD1. This CDR3 comprises 12 residues. Germline V CDR1 and CDR2: LNHDA, SQIVND (reference sequence). J gave up 15 bases and V 5 bases, and 9 bases lay outside the gene matches. The CDR3 is CASSETGGSGFF. CDR3 DNA: TGTGCCAGTAGTGAAACAGGGGGGTCAGGGTTCTTC.

The rearrangement joins TRBV19 to TRBJ2-1; no clear D gene. With 5 bases removed from V and 1 base from J, the gap between germline ends came to 6 bases. Germline loops: CDR1 LNHDA, CDR2 SQIVND (reference sequence). This CDR3 is built from 13 residues. The CDR3 loop reads CASSPSSYNEQFF. CDR3 DNA sequence: TGTGCCAGTAGTCCCAGTTCCTACAATGAGCAGTTCTTC.

The chain joins TRBV18 to TRBJ2-7, with TRBD2 matching over 9 bases. CDR3 length: 16 amino acids. The germline V gene has CDR1 KGHSH and CDR2 LQKENI. V shed 4 bases, J shed 0 bases, and the junction held 7 bases outside the gene matches. CDR3 in amino acids: CASSRVAGASSYEQYF. CDR3 coding DNA: TGTGCCAGCTCACGCGTAGCGGGGGCTAGCTCCTACGAGCAGTACTTC.

This rearrangement joins TRBV4-2 to TRBJ2-3; D is ambiguous. CDR3 size: 15 residues. Trimming stripped 0 bases from V and 2 bases from J, with 9 bases between. CDR1 is LGHNA and CDR2 is YNFKEQ in the germline V gene. The CDR3 sequence is CASSQDGRSTDTQYF. DNA for the CDR3: TGTGCCAGCAGCCAAGATGGTCGCTCCACAGATACGCAGTATTTT.

The rearrangement uses TRBV19 and TRBJ2-7; D unresolved. With 5 bases removed from V and 0 bases from J, the gap between germline ends came to 8 bases. The CDR3 is 13 amino acids. CDR1 is LNHDA, CDR2 SQIVND, per germline (reference sequence). CDR3 nucleotides: TGTGCCAGTAGTGACTTTACCTCCTACGAGCAGTACTTC. Translation: CASSDFTSYEQYF.